The clone carrying this TCR beta chain was picked up many times. The data stem from a study of early T cells in non-severe SARS-CoV-2 infection. From the 5' RACE reads, TCRdb called clonotypes with MiXCR, one entry per CDR3 protein. The sample lists around 25,000 distinct CDR3 sequences; 4.5% to 7% were seen once. Specimen: whole blood. This clonotype was obtained from an adult who was a healthcare worker with PCR-confirmed SARS-CoV-2 infection or an uninfected control (not recorded which).

CDR3 amino acids: CASTRDRGQADDSPLHF. The CDR3 DNA follows: TGCGCCAGCACCCGGGACAGGGGGCAGGCGGACGATTCACCCCTCCACTTT. This rearrangement joins TRBV4-1 to TRBJ1-6, with TRBD1 identical over 12 bases. Germline V lookup: CDR1 MGHRA, CDR2 YSYEKL. The CDR3 runs to 17 residues. V shed 7 bases, J shed 8 bases, and the junction held 12 bases outside the gene matches.